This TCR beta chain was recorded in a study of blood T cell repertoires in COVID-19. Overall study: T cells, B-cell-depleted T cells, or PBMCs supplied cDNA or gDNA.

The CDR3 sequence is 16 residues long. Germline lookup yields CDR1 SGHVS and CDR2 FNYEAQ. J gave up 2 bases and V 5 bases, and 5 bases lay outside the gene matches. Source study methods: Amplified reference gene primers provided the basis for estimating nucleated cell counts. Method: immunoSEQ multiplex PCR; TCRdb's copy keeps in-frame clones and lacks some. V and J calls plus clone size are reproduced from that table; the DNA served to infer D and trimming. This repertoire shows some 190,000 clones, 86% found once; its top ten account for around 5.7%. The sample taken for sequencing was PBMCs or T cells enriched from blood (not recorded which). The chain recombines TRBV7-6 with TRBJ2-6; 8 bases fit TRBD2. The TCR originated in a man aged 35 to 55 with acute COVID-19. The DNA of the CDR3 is TGTGCCAGCAGCCCGGCGGGGGGCGCTGGGGCCAACGTCCTGACTTTC. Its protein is CASSPAGGAGANVLTF.